These 27 T cell receptor beta chains share one sample of origin, sequenced in a study of liver allograft versus peripheral blood T cells. Study as a whole: Recipients' peripheral blood served as the comparator for T cell receptor repertoires in transplanted livers.

In TCRdb, the reads were re-called with MiXCR into one record per CDR3 protein. The sample lists roughly 13,000 distinct CDR3 sequences, 20% to 25% occurring once. These receptors all come from a human patient who had a liver transplant. Part of the T cell pool may stem from the graft donor.

This clonotype was recorded a few times. V usage is TRBV7-9 and J usage is TRBJ2-7; 7 bases match TRBD1. From germline, CDR1 is SEHNR and CDR2 FQNEAQ (reference sequence). V lost 7 bases to trimming and J lost 0 bases; unmatched junction nucleotides: 6. CDR3 size: 14 residues. CDR3 loop: CASTPQGSSYEQYF. The DNA for the CDR3 is TGTGCCAGCACACCACAGGGGAGCTCCTACGAGCAGTACTTC. The whole variable domain, remainder taken from reference TRBV7-9 and TRBJ2-7, is DTGVSQNPRHKITKRGQNVTFRCDPISEHNRLYWYRQTLGQGPEFLTYFQNEAQLEKSRLLSDRFSAERPKGSFSTLEIQRTEQGDSAMYLCASTPQGSSYEQYFGPGTRLTVT.

The chain couples TRBV6-2 or TRBV6-3 to TRBJ2-7; a weak D match, TRBD2 (5 bases). The CDR3 runs 14 residues. Germline V CDR1 and CDR2: MNHEY, SVGEGT. V gave up 0 bases and J gave up 12 bases, with 18 bases separating them. CDR3 bases: TGTGCCAGCAGTTACTCAAGGCAAGGAGGTCGTACGTACTTC. Residues: CASSYSRQGGRTYF.

The table lists this clonotype with many counts. The chain employs TRBV18 and TRBJ2-3; TRBD2 agrees at 9 bases. The CDR3 is made up of 15 amino acids. V trimming: 2 bases; J trimming: 6 bases; junction bases outside the gene matches: 6. Germline V gene data show CDR1 as KGHSH and CDR2 as LQKENI. DNA of the CDR3: TGTGCCAGCTCACCAAGAGGGACTAGCTTCGATACGCAGTATTTT. Amino acids: CASSPRGTSFDTQYF.

The rearrangement uses TRBV7-2 and TRBJ2-1, with 13 bases fitting TRBD2. CDR3 length: 16 amino acids. The V gene end was trimmed by 6 bases and the J gene end by 8 bases; junction bases not matched to a gene: 10. The germline V gene encodes CDR1 SGHTA and CDR2 FQGNSA. The CDR3 nucleotides are TGTGCCAGCAGACCCGGGACTAGCGGGGAGGTAGATGAGCAGTTCTTC. Protein: CASRPGTSGEVDEQFF.

The table lists this clonotype with many counts. This sequence joins TRBV14 and TRBJ1-1, with D maybe TRBD1 (5 bases). This CDR3 has 12 amino acids. Germline values: CDR1 SGHDN, CDR2 FVKESK. The V end was cut by 2 bases, the J end by 10 bases, with 11 bases between. CDR3 sequence: CASSQRPGGAFF. The CDR3 coding sequence is TGTGCCAGCAGCCAACGGCCGGGGGGAGCTTTCTTT.

This clonotype has just a few counts. This sequence joins TRBV18 and TRBJ1-2; no firm D call. V was cut by 3 bases and J by 4 bases, with 9 bases left in between. Germline CDR1 is KGHSH and CDR2 is LQKENI. CDR3 length equals 13 residues. Here the CDR3 reads CASSPGPGYGYTF. CDR3 DNA: TGTGCCAGCTCACCCGGACCGGGCTATGGCTACACCTTC.

The chain combines TRBV5-4 with TRBJ2-7, with D uncertain. V lost 4 bases, J lost 4 bases, and 21 bases lay in between. The CDR3 spans 16 residues. Germline CDR1 SGHNT, CDR2 YYREEE (reference sequence). The CDR3 DNA is TGTGCCAGCAGCCCACGAGGCGGAGCTTTTTATTACGAGCAGTACTTC. This codes for CASSPRGGAFYYEQYF.

By share of the sample, this clonotype is medium-sized. V is TRBV10-3 and J is TRBJ1-1, with D hard to call. V lost 3 bases and J lost 3, with 14 bases in between. There are 15 residues in the CDR3. Germline CDR1 and CDR2: ENHRY and SYGVKD. As DNA, the CDR3 is TGTGCCATCAGTGAAAGGACGGTTGAATACACTGAAGCTTTCTTT. This translates into CAISERTVEYTEAFF.

V and J are TRBV12-3 or TRBV12-4 and TRBJ1-1, with 11 bases identical to TRBD1. Trimming removed 6 bases from V and 11 bases from J; junction bases left unmatched: 11. CDR3 length: 14 amino acids. Here the CDR3 DNA reads TGTGCCAGCAGGCCTGGACAGGGGGCGGTTGGGGCTTTCTTT. It specifies CASRPGQGAVGAFF.

In this sample, this clonotype is medium-sized. CDR3 sequence (DNA): TGTGCCAGCAGGCCGGACAGGGGATTGGCAAACTATGGCTACACCTTC. Its protein is CASRPDRGLANYGYTF. This chain connects TRBV27 to TRBJ1-2; 9 bases fit TRBD1. The V segment lost 6 bases and the J segment 2 bases; nucleotides outside the gene matches: 10. This CDR3 is 16 amino acids long. The germline CDR1 and CDR2 sequences are MNHEY and SMNVEV (reference sequence).

This clonotype appeared many times. CDR3 bases: TGTGCCAGCAGTCCTAGGGGGGAAGGGGATGAAAAACTGTTTTTT. Protein sequence: CASSPRGEGDEKLFF. V is TRBV6-5 and J is TRBJ1-4, with D tentatively TRBD1 (6 bases). The germline V gene encodes CDR1 MNHEY and CDR2 SVGAGI. Trimming took 5 bases from V and 6 from J, leaving 16 bases between them. There are 15 residues in the CDR3.

This clonotype is labeled as medium-sized. V and J are TRBV10-3 and TRBJ1-5, with D possibly TRBD1 on 5 matching bases. The V gene lost 1 base and the J gene lost 4 bases, with 8 bases spanning the gap. The germline V gene has CDR1 ENHRY and CDR2 SYGVKD. The CDR3 covers 14 residues. For the CDR3, the DNA is TGTGCCATCAGTGAGTACGGGGGGAATCAGCCCCAGCATTTT. This encodes CAISEYGGNQPQHF.

V usage is TRBV6-5 and J usage is TRBJ1-1; possible D gene TRBD1, 5 bases. The CDR3 runs to 12 residues. The germline V and J ends were trimmed by 4 bases and 10 bases, with 13 bases remaining between them. Germline lookup yields CDR1 MNHEY and CDR2 SVGAGI. The CDR3 DNA sequence: TGTGCCAGCAGTTTCCTCGGGGGGTCAGCTTTCTTT. Amino acid sequence: CASSFLGGSAFF.

This clonotype was seen a few times. CDR3 region: CSAVGHSLPEQYF. CDR3 DNA sequence: TGCAGCGCAGTGGGACATTCACTGCCCGAGCAGTACTTC. The chain couples TRBV29-1 to TRBJ2-7, with D possibly being TRBD1 (6 bases). This CDR3 spans 13 amino acids. From germline, CDR1 is SQVTM and CDR2 ANQGSEA. The ends were cut back, 7 bases at V and 6 bases at J, with 19 bases in the middle.

This clonotype appeared a few times. In nucleotides, the CDR3 is TGCAGTGCTAGAACGGGACGGTCGAACACTGAAGCTTTCTTT. Residues: CSARTGRSNTEAFF. The genes are TRBV20-1 and TRBJ1-1; maybe TRBD1 (5 bases). The CDR3 has 14 residues. Trimming left V 2 bases short and J 1 base short, with 11 bases between. Germline-derived CDR1 and CDR2 are DFQATT and SNEGSKA (reference sequence).

By share, this clonotype counts as medium-sized. The chain links TRBV30 to TRBJ1-2; D remains unclear. V was trimmed by 0 bases and J by 0 bases, leaving 5 bases between them. The CDR3 is made up of 13 amino acids. Per the germline V gene, CDR1 is GTSNPN and CDR2 is SVGIG (reference sequence). The DNA for the CDR3 is TGTGCCTGGAGTGTCCAGACTAACTATGGCTACACCTTC. Translated, it gives CAWSVQTNYGYTF.

This clonotype is medium-sized within its sample. V is TRBV5-6 and J is TRBJ1-1; D unresolved. Germline values: CDR1 SGHDT, CDR2 YYEEEE. Trimming stripped 2 bases from V and 3 bases from J, with 17 bases between. The CDR3 covers 16 residues. The CDR3 loop reads CASSLAAGTQDTEAFF. DNA of the CDR3: TGTGCCAGCAGCTTAGCCGCGGGAACCCAAGACACTGAAGCTTTCTTT. The variable domain in full, completed from reference TRBV5-6 and TRBJ1-1, reads DAGVTQSPTHLIKTRGQQVTLRCSPKSGHDTVSWYQQALGQGPQFIFQYYEEEERQRGNFPDRFSGHQFPNYSSELNVNALLLGDSALYLCASSLAAGTQDTEAFFGQGTRLTVV.

This clonotype has a handful of counts. The chain has TRBV19 and TRBJ2-7, with D perhaps given as TRBD1 or TRBD2 (6 bases each). V was clipped by 3 bases and J by 0 bases, with 12 bases between them. In germline, CDR1 is LNHDA, CDR2 SQIVND (reference sequence). The CDR3 covers 15 residues. The DNA of the CDR3 is TGTGCCAGTAGTATGTTGGGGGGCGACTCCTACGAGCAGTACTTC. Its translation is CASSMLGGDSYEQYF.

The rearrangement links TRBV14 to TRBJ1-2; no clear D gene. CDR3 length: 14 amino acids. Germline lookup yields CDR1 SGHDN and CDR2 FVKESK. Trimming stripped 4 bases from V and 6 bases from J, with 15 bases between. The CDR3 DNA is TGTGCCAGCAGCCGCCCCGGAAGGGTGGATGGCTACACCTTC. This translates into CASSRPGRVDGYTF. The variable domain in full, completed from reference TRBV14 and TRBJ1-2, reads EAGVTQFPSHSVIEKGQTVTLRCDPISGHDNLYWYRRVMGKEIKFLLHFVKESKQDESGMPNNRFLAERTGGTYSTLKVQPAELEDSGVYFCASSRPGRVDGYTFGSGTRLTVV.

The table lists this clonotype with many counts. The rearrangement joins TRBV18 to TRBJ2-7; TRBD1 aligns across 9 bases. The CDR3 totals 14 residues. The V gene end was trimmed by 4 bases and the J gene end by 3 bases; junction bases not matched to a gene: 4. CDR1 and CDR2 (germline): KGHSH, LQKENI. CDR3: CASSQGQGLYEQYF. CDR3 nucleotides: TGTGCCAGCTCACAAGGACAGGGGCTCTACGAGCAGTACTTC.

This clonotype was found a few times. The chain employs TRBV12-3 or TRBV12-4 and TRBJ2-7; D might be TRBD2 (6 bases). The CDR3 is 16 residues long. The V and J ends lost 2 bases and 0 bases respectively, with 14 bases between them. The CDR3 is CASSLRSGSSSYEQYF. CDR3 bases: TGTGCCAGCAGTTTACGGAGCGGGTCGAGCTCCTACGAGCAGTACTTC.

The chain links TRBV6-5 to TRBJ1-4, with D maybe TRBD1 (5 bases). Per germline, CDR1 MNHEY and CDR2 SVGAGI. The CDR3 sequence is 15 residues long. V was trimmed by 0 bases and J by 2 bases, leaving 7 bases between them. CDR3 in DNA: TGTGCCAGCAGTTACTCGGGGGGTACTAATGAAAAACTGTTTTTT. Translation gives CASSYSGGTNEKLFF.

As DNA, the CDR3 is TGCAGTGCTGGGGGGACAGGGGGCTTCGTCTACGAGCAGTACTTC. Protein sequence: CSAGGTGGFVYEQYF. The chain links TRBV20-1 to TRBJ2-7, with 12 bases lining up with TRBD1. This CDR3 has 15 amino acids. J was trimmed by 3 bases and V by 5 bases; bases with no gene match: 8. Per the germline V gene, CDR1 is DFQATT and CDR2 is SNEGSKA (reference sequence).

This clonotype is medium-sized. The rearrangement uses TRBV7-2 and TRBJ1-1; maybe TRBD1 (6 bases). V lost 5 bases and J 1 base, leaving 14 bases between the germline ends. The germline CDR1 and CDR2 sequences are SGHTA and FQGNSA. The CDR3 totals 15 residues. The CDR3 loop is CASSPPGHGNTEAFF. CDR3 nucleotides: TGTGCCAGCAGCCCTCCGGGACACGGGAACACTGAAGCTTTCTTT.

The chain carries TRBV7-3 and TRBJ2-2, with D tentatively TRBD2 (6 bases). Trimming took off 3 bases at V and 6 bases at J, with 11 bases between the two ends. Germline CDR1 is SGHTA and CDR2 is FQGTGA. The CDR3 runs to 14 residues. DNA for the CDR3: TGTGCCAGCAGCTTCTCAGGCGGGGCCGGGGAGCTGTTTTTT. Encoded protein: CASSFSGGAGELFF. Looking up the rest from reference TRBV7-3 and TRBJ2-2 gives the full variable domain: GAGVSQTPSNKVTEKGKYVELRCDPISGHTALYWYRQSLGQGPEFLIYFQGTGAADDSGLPNDRFFAVRPEGSVSTLKIQRTERGDSAVYLCASSFSGGAGELFFGEGSRLTVL.

The CDR3 spells CSAAGVADTQYF. CDR3 nucleotide sequence: TGCAGTGCCGCAGGGGTTGCAGATACGCAGTATTTT. The chain links TRBV20-1 to TRBJ2-3; D is perhaps TRBD1 (6 bases). V lost 6 bases and J 4 bases, leaving 11 bases between the germline ends. Germline V lookup: CDR1 DFQATT, CDR2 SNEGSKA (reference sequence). The CDR3 runs to 12 residues.

To note about this clonotype: This could be a read error, since a much larger clone is one nucleotide away. This sequence joins TRBV5-6 and TRBJ1-1; D gene ambiguous. The CDR3 sequence is 15 residues long. The V end lost 3 bases, the J end lost 5 bases, and 17 bases lay between the germline ends. CDR1 and CDR2 from the germline V gene are SGHDT and YYEEEE. The CDR3 nucleotides read TGTGCCAGCAGCTCGCCGAGACAAGCGGCGACTGAAGCTTTCTTT. This encodes CASSSPRQAATEAFF.